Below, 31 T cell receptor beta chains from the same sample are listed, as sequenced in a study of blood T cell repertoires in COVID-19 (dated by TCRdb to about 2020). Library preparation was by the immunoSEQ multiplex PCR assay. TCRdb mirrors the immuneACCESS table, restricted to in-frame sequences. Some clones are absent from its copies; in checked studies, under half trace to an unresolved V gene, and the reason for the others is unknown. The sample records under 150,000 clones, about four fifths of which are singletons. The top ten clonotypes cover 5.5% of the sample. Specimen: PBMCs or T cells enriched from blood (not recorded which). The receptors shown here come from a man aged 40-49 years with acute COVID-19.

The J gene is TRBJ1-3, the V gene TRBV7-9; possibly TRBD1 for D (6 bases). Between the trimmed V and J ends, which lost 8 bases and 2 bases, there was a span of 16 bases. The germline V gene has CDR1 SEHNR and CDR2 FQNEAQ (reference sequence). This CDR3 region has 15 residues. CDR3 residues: CASLRGMGPGNTIYF. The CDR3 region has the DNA TGTGCCAGCCTGAGGGGGATGGGGCCTGGAAACACCATATATTTT. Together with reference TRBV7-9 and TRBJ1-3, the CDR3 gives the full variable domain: DTGVSQNPRHKITKRGQNVTFRCDPISEHNRLYWYRQTLGQGPEFLTYFQNEAQLEKSRLLSDRFSAERPKGSFSTLEIQRTEQGDSAMYLCASLRGMGPGNTIYFGEGSWLTVV.

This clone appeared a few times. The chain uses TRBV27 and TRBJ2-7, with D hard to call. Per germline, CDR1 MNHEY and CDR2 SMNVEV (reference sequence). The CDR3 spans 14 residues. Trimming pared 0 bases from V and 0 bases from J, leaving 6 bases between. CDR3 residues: CASSLSPNSYEQYF. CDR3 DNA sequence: TGTGCCAGCAGTTTATCCCCAAACTCCTACGAGCAGTACTTC.

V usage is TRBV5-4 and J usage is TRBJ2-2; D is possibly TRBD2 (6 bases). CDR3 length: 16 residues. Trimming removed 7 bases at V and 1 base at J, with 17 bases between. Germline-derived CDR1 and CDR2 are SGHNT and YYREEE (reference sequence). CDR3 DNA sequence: TGTGCCAGCGGCTCCAATGGGGGAGGGAACACCGGGGAGCTGTTTTTT. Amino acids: CASGSNGGGNTGELFF.

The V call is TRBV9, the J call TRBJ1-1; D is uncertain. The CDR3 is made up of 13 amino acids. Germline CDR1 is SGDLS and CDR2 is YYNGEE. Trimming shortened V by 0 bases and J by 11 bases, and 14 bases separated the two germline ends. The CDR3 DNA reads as TGTGCCAGCAGCGTAGGAGGGTCTGTTGAGGCTTTCTTT. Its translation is CASSVGGSVEAFF. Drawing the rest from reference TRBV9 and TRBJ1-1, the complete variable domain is DSGVTQTPKHLITATGQRVTLRCSPRSGDLSVYWYQQSLDQGLQFLIQYYNGEERAKGNILERFSAQQFPDLHSELNLSSLELGDSALYFCASSVGGSVEAFFGQGTRLTVV.

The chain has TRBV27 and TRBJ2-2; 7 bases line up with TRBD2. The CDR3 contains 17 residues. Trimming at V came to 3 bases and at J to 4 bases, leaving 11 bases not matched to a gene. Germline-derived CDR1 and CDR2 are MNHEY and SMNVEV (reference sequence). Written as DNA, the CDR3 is TGTGCCAGCAGTTTGAAAGGTTGGAGGGAGGGCACCGGGGAGCTGTTTTTT. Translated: CASSLKGWREGTGELFF.

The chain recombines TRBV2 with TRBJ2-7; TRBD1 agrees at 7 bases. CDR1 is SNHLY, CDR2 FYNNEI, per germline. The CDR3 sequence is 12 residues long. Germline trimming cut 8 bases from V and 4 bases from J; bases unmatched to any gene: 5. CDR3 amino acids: CASSDRVYEQYF. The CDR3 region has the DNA TGTGCCAGCTCAGACAGGGTATACGAGCAGTACTTC.

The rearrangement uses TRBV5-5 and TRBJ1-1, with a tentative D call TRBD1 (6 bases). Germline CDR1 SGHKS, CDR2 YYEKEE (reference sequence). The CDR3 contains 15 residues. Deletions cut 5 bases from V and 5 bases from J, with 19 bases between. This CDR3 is CASRHLQGWSTEAFF. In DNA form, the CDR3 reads TGTGCCAGCAGACACCTACAGGGATGGAGTACTGAAGCTTTCTTT. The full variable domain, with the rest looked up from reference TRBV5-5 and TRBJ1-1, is DAGVTQSPTHLIKTRGQQVTLRCSPISGHKSVSWYQQVLGQGPQFIFQYYEKEERGRGNFPDRFSARQFPNYSSELNVNALLLGDSALYLCASRHLQGWSTEAFFGQGTRLTVV.

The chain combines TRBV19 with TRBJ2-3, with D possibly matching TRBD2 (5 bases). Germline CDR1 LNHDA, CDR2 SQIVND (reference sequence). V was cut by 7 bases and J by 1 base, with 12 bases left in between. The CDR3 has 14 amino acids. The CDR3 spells CASTSGIGTDTQYF. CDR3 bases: TGTGCCAGTACATCCGGGATTGGCACAGATACGCAGTATTTT.

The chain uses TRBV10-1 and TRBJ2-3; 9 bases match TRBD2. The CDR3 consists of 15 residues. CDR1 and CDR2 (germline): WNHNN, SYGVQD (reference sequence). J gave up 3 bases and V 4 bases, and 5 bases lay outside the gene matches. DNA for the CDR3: TGCGCCAGCAGTGGCGGTAGCGGGGGAACAGATACGCAGTATTTT. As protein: CASSGGSGGTDTQYF.

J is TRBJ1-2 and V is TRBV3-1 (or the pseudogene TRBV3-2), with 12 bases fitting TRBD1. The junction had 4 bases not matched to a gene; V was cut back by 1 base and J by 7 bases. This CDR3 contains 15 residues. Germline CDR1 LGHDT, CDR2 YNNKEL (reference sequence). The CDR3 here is CASSQAGTGGFGYTF. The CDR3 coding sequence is TGTGCCAGCAGCCAAGCCGGGACAGGGGGCTTTGGCTACACCTTC.

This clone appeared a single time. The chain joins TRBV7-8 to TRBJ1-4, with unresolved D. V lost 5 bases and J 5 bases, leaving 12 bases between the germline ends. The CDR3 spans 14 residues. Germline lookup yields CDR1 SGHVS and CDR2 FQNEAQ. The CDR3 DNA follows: TGTGCCAGCAGCCCCCGAGCCGGGAATGAAAAACTGTTTTTT. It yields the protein CASSPRAGNEKLFF. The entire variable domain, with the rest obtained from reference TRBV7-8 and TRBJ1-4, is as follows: GAGVSQSPRYKVAKRGQDVALRCDPISGHVSLFWYQQALGQGPEFLTYFQNEAQLDKSGLPSDRFFAERPEGSVSTLKIQRTQQEDSAVYLCASSPRAGNEKLFFGSGTQLSVL.

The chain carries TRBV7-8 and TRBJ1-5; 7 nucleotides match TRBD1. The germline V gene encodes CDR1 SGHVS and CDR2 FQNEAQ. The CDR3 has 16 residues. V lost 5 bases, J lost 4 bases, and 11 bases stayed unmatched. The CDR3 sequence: CASSPSFNRGNQPQHF. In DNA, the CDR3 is TGTGCCAGCAGCCCCAGTTTTAACAGGGGAAATCAGCCCCAGCATTTT. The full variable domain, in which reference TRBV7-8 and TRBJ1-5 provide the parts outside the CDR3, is GAGVSQSPRYKVAKRGQDVALRCDPISGHVSLFWYQQALGQGPEFLTYFQNEAQLDKSGLPSDRFFAERPEGSVSTLKIQRTQQEDSAVYLCASSPSFNRGNQPQHFGDGTRLSIL.

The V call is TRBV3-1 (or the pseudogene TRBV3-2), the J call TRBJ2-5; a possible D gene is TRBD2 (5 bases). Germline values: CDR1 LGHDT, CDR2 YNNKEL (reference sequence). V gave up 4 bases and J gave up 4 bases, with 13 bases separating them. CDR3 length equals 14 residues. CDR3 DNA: TGTGCCAGCAGCCCCCTGGCGGGTTCAGAGACCCAGTACTTC. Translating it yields CASSPLAGSETQYF.

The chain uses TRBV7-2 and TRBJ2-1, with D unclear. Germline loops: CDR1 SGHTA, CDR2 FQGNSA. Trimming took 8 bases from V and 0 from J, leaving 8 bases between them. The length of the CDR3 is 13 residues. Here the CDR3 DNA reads TGTGCCAGCTCAGGTCTCTCCTACAATGAGCAGTTCTTC. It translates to CASSGLSYNEQFF.

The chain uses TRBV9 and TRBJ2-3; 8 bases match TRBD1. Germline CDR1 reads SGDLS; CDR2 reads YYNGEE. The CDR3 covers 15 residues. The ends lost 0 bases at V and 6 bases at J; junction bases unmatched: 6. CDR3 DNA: TGTGCCAGCAGCGTAGATTACAGGGGGTTTGATACGCAGTATTTT. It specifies CASSVDYRGFDTQYF.

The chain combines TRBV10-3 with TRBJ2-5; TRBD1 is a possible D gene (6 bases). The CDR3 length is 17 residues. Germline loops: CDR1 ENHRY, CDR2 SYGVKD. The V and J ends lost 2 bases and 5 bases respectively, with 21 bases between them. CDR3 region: CAISEGQGPLLGETQYF. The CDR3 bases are TGTGCCATCAGTGAGGGGCAGGGGCCGCTCCTTGGGGAGACCCAGTACTTC.

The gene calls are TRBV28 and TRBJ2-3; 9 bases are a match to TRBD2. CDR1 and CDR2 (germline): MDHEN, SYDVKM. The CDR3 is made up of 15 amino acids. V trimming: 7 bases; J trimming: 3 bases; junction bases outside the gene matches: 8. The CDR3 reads CASTSGGRGTDTQYF. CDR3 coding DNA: TGTGCCAGCACCTCGGGCGGGAGGGGGACAGATACGCAGTATTTT. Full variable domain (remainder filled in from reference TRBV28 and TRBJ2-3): DVKVTQSSRYLVKRTGEKVFLECVQDMDHENMFWYRQDPGLGLRLIYFSYDVKMKEKGDIPEGYSVSREKKERFSLILESASTNQTSMYLCASTSGGRGTDTQYFGPGTRLTVL.

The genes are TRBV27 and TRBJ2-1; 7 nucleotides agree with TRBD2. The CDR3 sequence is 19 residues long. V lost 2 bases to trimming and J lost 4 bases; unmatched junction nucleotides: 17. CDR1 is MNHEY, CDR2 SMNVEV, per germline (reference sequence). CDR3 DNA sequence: TGTGCCAGCAGTTTAATGGAACGGTCTAGCGGAAGCTTTTACAATGAGCAGTTCTTC. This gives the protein CASSLMERSSGSFYNEQFF.

The CDR3 sequence: CASSLNTGYTEAFF. As DNA, the CDR3 is TGTGCCAGCAGCTTAAATACAGGGTACACTGAAGCTTTCTTT. This rearrangement joins TRBV7-9 to TRBJ1-1, with a weak D call TRBD1 (6 bases). There are 14 residues in the CDR3. V was clipped by 2 bases and J by 3 bases, with 10 bases between them. Germline V gene sequence: CDR1 SEHNR, CDR2 FQNEAQ (reference sequence).

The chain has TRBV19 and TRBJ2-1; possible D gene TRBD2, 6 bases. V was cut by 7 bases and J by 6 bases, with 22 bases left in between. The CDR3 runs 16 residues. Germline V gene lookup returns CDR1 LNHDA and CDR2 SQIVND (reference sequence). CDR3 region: CASTNPGRDLRNEQFF. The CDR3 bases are TGTGCCAGTACCAATCCGGGGCGGGACCTACGCAATGAGCAGTTCTTC. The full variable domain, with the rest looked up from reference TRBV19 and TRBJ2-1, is DGGITQSPKYLFRKEGQNVTLSCEQNLNHDAMYWYRQDPGQGLRLIYYSQIVNDFQKGDIAEGYSVSREKKESFPLTVTSAQKNPTAFYLCASTNPGRDLRNEQFFGPGTRLTVL.

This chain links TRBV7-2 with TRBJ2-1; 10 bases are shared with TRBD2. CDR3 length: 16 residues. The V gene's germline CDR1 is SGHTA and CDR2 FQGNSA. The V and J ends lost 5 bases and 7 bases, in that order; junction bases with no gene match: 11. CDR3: CASSVTASGSRNEQFF. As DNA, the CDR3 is TGTGCCAGCAGCGTCACCGCTAGCGGGAGTCGGAATGAGCAGTTCTTC.

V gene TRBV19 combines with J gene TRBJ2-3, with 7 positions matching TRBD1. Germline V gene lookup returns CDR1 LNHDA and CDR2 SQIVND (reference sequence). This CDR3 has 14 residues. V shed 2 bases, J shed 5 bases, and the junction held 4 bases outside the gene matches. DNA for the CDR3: TGTGCCAGTAGTATAAGGACAGGTCGAGATACGCAGTATTTT. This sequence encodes CASSIRTGRDTQYF.

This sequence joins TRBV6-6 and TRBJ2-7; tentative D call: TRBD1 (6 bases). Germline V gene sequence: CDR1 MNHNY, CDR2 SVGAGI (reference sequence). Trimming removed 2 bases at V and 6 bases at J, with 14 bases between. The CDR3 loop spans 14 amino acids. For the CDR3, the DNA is TGTGCCAGCAGTTACGGTCTTCAGGGGCGCGAGCAGTACTTC. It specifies CASSYGLQGREQYF.

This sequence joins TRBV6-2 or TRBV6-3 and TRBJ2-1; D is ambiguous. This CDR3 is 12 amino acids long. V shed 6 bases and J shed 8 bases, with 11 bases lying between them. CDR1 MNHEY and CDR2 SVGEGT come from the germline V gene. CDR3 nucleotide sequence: TGTGCCAGCAGCTTACTCGTCGATGAGCAGTTCTTC. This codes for CASSLLVDEQFF.

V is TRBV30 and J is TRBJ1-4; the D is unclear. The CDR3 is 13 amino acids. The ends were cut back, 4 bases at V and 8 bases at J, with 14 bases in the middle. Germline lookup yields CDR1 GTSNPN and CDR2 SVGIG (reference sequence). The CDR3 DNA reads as TGTGCCTGGAATTTCGGGAGGGTAGAAAAACTGTTTTTT. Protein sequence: CAWNFGRVEKLFF.

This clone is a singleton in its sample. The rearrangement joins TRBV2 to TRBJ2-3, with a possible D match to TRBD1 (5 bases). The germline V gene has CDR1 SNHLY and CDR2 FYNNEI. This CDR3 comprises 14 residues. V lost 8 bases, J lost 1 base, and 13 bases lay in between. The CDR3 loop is CASAIQGGTDTQYF. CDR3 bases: TGTGCCAGCGCCATTCAGGGTGGCACAGATACGCAGTATTTT.

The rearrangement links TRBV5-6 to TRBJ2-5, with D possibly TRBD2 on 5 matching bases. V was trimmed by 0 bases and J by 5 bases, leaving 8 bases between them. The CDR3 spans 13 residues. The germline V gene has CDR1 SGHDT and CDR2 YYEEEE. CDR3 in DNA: TGTGCCAGCAGCTTGGTAGCGTCTGAGACCCAGTACTTC. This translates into CASSLVASETQYF.

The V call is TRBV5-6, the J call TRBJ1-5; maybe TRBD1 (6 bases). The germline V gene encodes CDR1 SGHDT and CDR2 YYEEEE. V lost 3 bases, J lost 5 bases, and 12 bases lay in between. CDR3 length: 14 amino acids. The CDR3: CASSSGTRDQPQHF. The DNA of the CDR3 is TGTGCCAGCAGCTCAGGGACAAGAGATCAGCCCCAGCATTTT.

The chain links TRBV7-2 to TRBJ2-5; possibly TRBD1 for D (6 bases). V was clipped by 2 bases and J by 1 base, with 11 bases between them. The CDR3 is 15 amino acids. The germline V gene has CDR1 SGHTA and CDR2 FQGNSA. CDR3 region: CASSLNWGPQETQYF. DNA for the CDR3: TGTGCCAGCAGCTTAAATTGGGGGCCCCAAGAGACCCAGTACTTC.

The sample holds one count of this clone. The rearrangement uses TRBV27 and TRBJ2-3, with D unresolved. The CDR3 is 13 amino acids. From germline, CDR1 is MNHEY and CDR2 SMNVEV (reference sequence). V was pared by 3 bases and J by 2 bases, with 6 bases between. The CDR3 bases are TGTGCCAGCAGTTTTCCAGACACAGATACGCAGTATTTT. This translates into CASSFPDTDTQYF.

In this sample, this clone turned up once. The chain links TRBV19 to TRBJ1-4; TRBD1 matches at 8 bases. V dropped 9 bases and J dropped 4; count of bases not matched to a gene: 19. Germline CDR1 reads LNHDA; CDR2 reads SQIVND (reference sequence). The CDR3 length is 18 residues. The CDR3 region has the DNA TGTGCCAGCAAACCCTCACAGGGGGGAGACTTCTATAATGAAAAACTGTTTTTT. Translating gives CASKPSQGGDFYNEKLFF.